This TCR beta chain derives from a study of CD8 T cells in Susac syndrome. Findings and caveats of the study: Only a relatively small number of individuals were included in the TCR sequencing and HLA analysis.

CDR3 length equals 15 residues. The V segment lost 2 bases and the J segment 6 bases; nucleotides outside the gene matches: 10. From germline, CDR1 is DFQATT and CDR2 SNEGSKA (reference sequence). In regard to this clonotype: Its matching antigen is unknown.

CD8+ and CD4+ T cells from blood underwent TCR beta sequencing. The CD8+ and CD4+ T cells were isolated magnetically using a negative isolation approach, whereas the TEMRA cells were enriched by FACS. With random hexamers, 0.5 to 1 ug RNA was reverse transcribed. An immunoSEQ multiplex PCR generated amplified TCR beta CDR3 products spanning 54 Vbeta and 13 Jbeta. TCRdb re-called the immunoSEQ multiplex PCR reads through MiXCR, storing one row per CDR3 protein. The sample yields around 150,000 distinct CDR3 sequences, around 94% seen once. Sequences were obtained from CD4+ T cells from PBMCs. The rearrangement links TRBV20-1 to TRBJ2-3, with 8 bases that match TRBD2. The clonotype comes from a human donor in good health. CDR3 sequence: CSARSPAGVADTQYF. Written as DNA, the CDR3 is TGCAGTGCTAGATCCCCAGCGGGGGTCGCTGATACGCAGTATTTT.